This T cell receptor (beta chain) was obtained from a study of PD-L1 blockade in urothelial cancer. Overall study context: Blood samples contained a median 141,255 T cells.

Germline V gene sequence: CDR1 SNHLY, CDR2 FYNNEI. The CDR3 is 16 amino acids. Trimming pared 2 bases from V and 7 bases from J, leaving 18 bases between. Of note for this clone: Its target is unknown.

Overall study results and limits: Pretreatment TCR clonality in blood, when below the median, was predictive of better survival.

A spike-in of synthetic TCR analog templates was added to each PCR. The protocol was immunoSEQ multiplex PCR, while the TCRdb copy is restricted to in-frame clones and leaves out a portion. The sample yields fewer than 85,000 clones, roughly 84% seen once. The time point denotes: pretreatment peripheral blood. Patients in the study were battling locally advanced or metastatic urothelial carcinoma. The rearrangement uses TRBV2 and TRBJ1-5; D perhaps matches TRBD1 (5 bases). The receptor comes from a woman in her sixties or seventies with urothelial cancer. The input for sequencing was PBMCs, taken around atezolizumab (anti-PD-L1) treatment. CDR3 amino acids: CASSENGSGNNQPQHF. The CDR3 region has the DNA TGTGCCAGCAGTGAAAACGGATCAGGGAACAACCAGCCCCAGCATTTT.